A single sample gave rise to the 25 T cell receptor beta chains below, sequenced in a study of shared clonotypes between healthy human individuals. Assay: immunoSEQ multiplex PCR; the TCRdb copy retains only in-frame clones and omits some. The sample carries about 2.5 million clones, 85% to 95% recorded once. Material: naive CD4+ T cells from PBMCs. Noted subset: CD45RA+ positively selected. Every receptor here comes from a young man in good health. Some clones in this sample may be carry-over from other donors' samples.

Worth noting for this clone: The same CDR3 can be traced to other DNA sequences in this sample. This sequence joins TRBV6-1 and TRBJ2-7; 7 positions match TRBD2. In germline, CDR1 is MNHNS, CDR2 SASEGT. This CDR3 spans 14 amino acids. J was trimmed by 1 base and V by 5 bases; bases with no gene match: 5. CDR3 sequence: CASSKREGSYEQYF. CDR3 sequence (DNA): TGTGCCAGCAGTAAGCGGGAAGGGTCCTACGAGCAGTACTTC.

About this clone itself: The same CDR3 arises from other DNA sequences in this sample as well. This chain connects TRBV5-1 to TRBJ1-1; D is ambiguous. V was trimmed by 2 bases and J by 1 base, leaving 6 bases between them. The CDR3 extends over 13 amino acids. Germline-derived CDR1 and CDR2 are SGHRS and YFSETQ. The chain's CDR3 is CASSFGQNTEAFF. Written as DNA, the CDR3 is TGCGCCAGCAGCTTCGGGCAGAACACTGAAGCTTTCTTT.

V and J are TRBV28 and TRBJ1-6, with 7 bases lining up with TRBD1. CDR3 size: 16 residues. Germline V lookup: CDR1 MDHEN, CDR2 SYDVKM. With V trimmed by 5 bases and J by 2 bases, 6 bases remained unmatched. The CDR3 sequence: CASSTTGVTYNSPLHF. CDR3 nucleotides: TGTGCCAGCAGTACAACAGGGGTCACCTATAATTCACCCCTCCACTTT.

The V and J genes are TRBV15 and TRBJ1-5; no clear D gene. The CDR3 is made up of 16 amino acids. Trimming took off 3 bases at V and 2 bases at J, with 14 bases between the two ends. The germline gives CDR1 LNHNV, CDR2 YYDKDF (reference sequence). In DNA, the CDR3 is TGTGCCACCAGCAGGTGGGGTCTTGGGGGCAATCAGCCCCAGCATTTT. Its protein product is CATSRWGLGGNQPQHF.

DNA for the CDR3: TGCGCCAGCAGCCAGGGGGTTTGGCGGGAGGAGTCCTACGAGCAGTACTTC. This sequence encodes CASSQGVWREESYEQYF. The rearrangement uses TRBV5-1 and TRBJ2-7, with TRBD2 as a possible D gene (8 bases). Germline V gene sequence: CDR1 SGHRS, CDR2 YFSETQ. With 4 bases removed from V and 1 base from J, the gap between germline ends came to 21 bases. The CDR3 is 17 residues long. The full variable domain, in which reference TRBV5-1 and TRBJ2-7 provide the parts outside the CDR3, is KAGVTQTPRYLIKTRGQQVTLSCSPISGHRSVSWYQQTPGQGLQFLFEYFSETQRNKGNFPGRFSGRQFSNSRSEMNVSTLELGDSALYLCASSQGVWREESYEQYFGPGTRLTVT.

This chain links TRBV29-1 with TRBJ2-7, with TRBD1 identical over 10 bases. Per germline, CDR1 SQVTM and CDR2 ANQGSEA. The CDR3 is 12 residues long. The ends lost 7 bases at V and 7 bases at J; junction bases unmatched: 7. CDR3 protein: CSAGQGVGEQYF. The DNA for the CDR3 is TGCAGCGCCGGACAGGGGGTTGGGGAGCAGTACTTC.

The chain joins TRBV11-2 to TRBJ2-3; TRBD1 matches at 11 bases. From germline, CDR1 is SGHAT and CDR2 FQNNGV. This CDR3 comprises 14 residues. The ends lost 3 bases at V and 6 bases at J; junction bases unmatched: 2. Written as DNA, the CDR3 is TGTGCCAGCAGCTTGGACAGGGGGCTGGATACGCAGTATTTT. Its translation: CASSLDRGLDTQYF.

The CDR3 DNA is TGCGCCAGCAGCTTGTTGGGGTCAGGGTCCTACGAGCAGTACTTC. Protein sequence: CASSLLGSGSYEQYF. The chain recombines TRBV5-1 with TRBJ2-7, with a weak D call TRBD1 (5 bases). Trimming removed 1 base at V and 1 base at J, with 12 bases between. The CDR3 length is 15 residues. In germline, CDR1 is SGHRS, CDR2 YFSETQ.

Comment on this clone: In the same sample, other DNA sequences code for this CDR3. The chain is built from TRBV5-4 and TRBJ2-3, with TRBD2 matching over 7 bases. Germline-derived CDR1 and CDR2 are SGHNT and YYREEE (reference sequence). After removal of 0 bases from V and 4 bases from J, the junction contained 8 bases not matched to a gene. The CDR3 totals 16 residues. In nucleotides, the CDR3 is TGTGCCAGCAGCTTGGTGGGGGGAGGGCCGCCAGATACGCAGTATTTT. This codes for CASSLVGGGPPDTQYF.

V is TRBV5-1 and J is TRBJ2-7; TRBD2 matches 7 bases. V lost 4 bases, J lost 0 bases, and 7 bases stayed unmatched. Germline V gives CDR1 SGHRS, CDR2 YFSETQ. CDR3 size: 15 residues. CDR3 sequence reads: CASSPSAGSSYEQYF. CDR3 in DNA: TGCGCCAGCAGCCCTTCAGCGGGATCCTCCTACGAGCAGTACTTC.

CDR3 sequence reads: CASSFRGPSSYNEQFF. The CDR3 DNA sequence: TGCGCCAGCAGCTTTCGGGGACCGAGCTCCTACAATGAGCAGTTCTTC. The rearrangement uses TRBV5-1 and TRBJ2-1; the D call may be TRBD1 or TRBD2 (5 bases each). The V and J ends lost 2 bases and 0 bases respectively, with 12 bases between them. Germline lookup yields CDR1 SGHRS and CDR2 YFSETQ. The length of the CDR3 is 16 residues.

This chain connects TRBV21-1 to TRBJ2-2. TRBV21-1 is annotated as a pseudogene. The CDR3 loop spans 16 amino acids. This CDR3 reads CASSKALMGVGGELFF. DNA for the CDR3: TGTGCCAGCAGCAAAGCTCTTATGGGGGTGGGCGGGGAGCTGTTTTTT.

The rearrangement joins TRBV5-1 to TRBJ2-2, with 8 bases matching TRBD1. The CDR3 is made up of 17 amino acids. Germline loops: CDR1 SGHRS, CDR2 YFSETQ. V gave up 2 bases and J gave up 5 bases; unmatched junction bases: 11. The CDR3 spells CASSFPGGDRRTGELFF. For the CDR3, the DNA is TGCGCCAGCAGCTTCCCAGGGGGCGACCGGCGGACCGGGGAGCTGTTTTTT.

The chain links TRBV28 to TRBJ2-2; 8 bases are a match to TRBD2. CDR3 length: 17 amino acids. Germline CDR1 reads MDHEN; CDR2 reads SYDVKM. V gave up 7 bases and J gave up 3 bases; unmatched junction bases: 13. CDR3 sequence (DNA): TGTGCCAGCACCTCTTCCCCGGGAGGGCCGGACACCGGGGAGCTGTTTTTT. It yields the protein CASTSSPGGPDTGELFF.

Here the CDR3 reads CASSHSPRQEEKLFF. Written as DNA, the CDR3 is TGTGCCAGCAGCCACTCCCCGCGGCAAGAAGAAAAACTGTTTTTT. V usage is TRBV6-6 and J usage is TRBJ1-4; D not certain. The CDR3 extends over 15 amino acids. Germline V gene data show CDR1 as MNHNY and CDR2 as SVGAGI (reference sequence). The V end was cut by 6 bases, the J end by 8 bases, with 19 bases between.

The rearrangement uses TRBV9 and TRBJ2-5; D is possibly TRBD2 (5 bases). V lost 1 base to trimming and J lost 5 bases, with 9 bases between them. The CDR3 covers 13 residues. Germline CDR1 is SGDLS and CDR2 is YYNGEE. CDR3 DNA sequence: TGTGCCAGCAGCGTAAGAACGGGGGAGACCCAGTACTTC. This gives the protein CASSVRTGETQYF.

The chain joins TRBV28 to TRBJ1-1; 7 nucleotides align to TRBD1. V was pared by 10 bases and J by 4 bases, with 12 bases of the junction left unmatched. This CDR3 has 14 amino acids. Germline CDR1 MDHEN, CDR2 SYDVKM. CDR3 sequence reads: CATRKGAEGTEAFF. Here the CDR3 DNA reads TGTGCCACCCGAAAGGGGGCTGAGGGCACTGAAGCTTTCTTT.

The chain combines TRBV6-5 with TRBJ2-1; TRBD2 matches at 12 bases. The germline gives CDR1 MNHEY, CDR2 SVGAGI. The CDR3 is 15 amino acids. V was pared by 6 bases and J by 0 bases, with 0 bases of the junction left unmatched. CDR3 in amino acids: CASRTSGSSYNEQFF. The CDR3 nucleotides are TGTGCCAGCAGGACTAGCGGGAGCTCCTACAATGAGCAGTTCTTC.

This clone has only one observation. This chain connects TRBV5-1 to TRBJ1-3, with TRBD1 identical over 7 bases. Per the germline V gene, CDR1 is SGHRS and CDR2 is YFSETQ. The CDR3 runs to 17 residues. The junction had 10 bases not matched to a gene; V was cut back by 4 bases and J by 0 bases. CDR3 residues: CASSPGQAPLSGNTIYF. In DNA form, the CDR3 reads TGCGCCAGCAGCCCTGGACAGGCTCCTCTCTCTGGAAACACCATATATTTT.

This clone occurred once. CDR3 nucleotides: TGCGCCAGCAGCCGATCCCCACAGGGGGACTCCTACGAGCAGTACTTC. Protein product: CASSRSPQGDSYEQYF. The chain uses TRBV4-1 and TRBJ2-7, with 8 bases that match TRBD1. J was trimmed by 0 bases and V by 4 bases; bases with no gene match: 8. Germline CDR1 is MGHRA and CDR2 is YSYEKL. The CDR3 has 16 amino acids.

CDR3 sequence (DNA): TGTGCAACTGGAGTCTTCTATGGCTACACCTTC. This sequence encodes CATGVFYGYTF. The chain is built from TRBV30 and TRBJ1-2; unclear D gene. Germline CDR1 GTSNPN, CDR2 SVGIG (reference sequence). This CDR3 is 11 amino acids long.

The V gene is TRBV11-2, the J gene TRBJ2-7, with D possibly being TRBD1 (6 bases). The germline V and J ends were trimmed by 4 bases and 2 bases, with 15 bases remaining between them. The CDR3 sequence is 15 residues long. The germline V gene has CDR1 SGHAT and CDR2 FQNNGV. CDR3 sequence reads: CASSWNRAPTYEQYF. DNA of the CDR3: TGTGCCAGCAGCTGGAACAGGGCCCCAACCTACGAGCAGTACTTC.

This clone was detected once. The rearrangement uses TRBV7-3 and TRBJ1-1; TRBD1 is a possible D gene (5 bases). Germline V gene lookup returns CDR1 SGHTA and CDR2 FQGTGA. The CDR3 consists of 13 residues. V shed 5 bases and J shed 7 bases, with 14 bases lying between them. This chain's CDR3 is CASSPGTGYEAFF. CDR3 DNA: TGTGCCAGCAGCCCCGGGACGGGCTATGAAGCTTTCTTT. Drawing the rest from reference TRBV7-3 and TRBJ1-1, the complete variable domain is GAGVSQTPSNKVTEKGKYVELRCDPISGHTALYWYRQSLGQGPEFLIYFQGTGAADDSGLPNDRFFAVRPEGSVSTLKIQRTERGDSAVYLCASSPGTGYEAFFGQGTRLTVV.

The V gene is TRBV19, the J gene TRBJ2-7; D remains ambiguous. Germline CDR1 LNHDA, CDR2 SQIVND (reference sequence). CDR3 size: 11 residues. V was clipped by 3 bases and J by 2 bases, with 2 bases between them. CDR3 residues: CASSIPYEQYF. For the CDR3, the DNA is TGTGCCAGTAGTATTCCCTACGAGCAGTACTTC.

The chain employs TRBV11-2 and TRBJ2-7, with D perhaps TRBD1 (5 bases). Deletions cut 2 bases from V and 2 bases from J, with 13 bases between. CDR3 length equals 15 residues. Germline assignment: CDR1 SGHAT and CDR2 FQNNGV. DNA for the CDR3: TGTGCCAGCAGCTTATCGGCAGGGCTAACCTACGAGCAGTACTTC. Its translation: CASSLSAGLTYEQYF.